A selection of T cell receptor beta chains follows, all from one sample in a study of T-cell memory formation after mild COVID-19. From the 5' RACE reads, TCRdb called clonotypes with MiXCR, one entry per CDR3 protein. This sample has 150,000 to 200,000 distinct CDR3 sequences, with roughly 12% found just once. The sequenced sample was PBMCs or a T cell subset sorted from them (not recorded which). Source of these receptors: a man aged 18 to 30 who had mild COVID-19 (a few samples of this study predate the infection). Cell type and time point are not known. CDR3s include the opening cysteine and the closing phenylalanine or tryptophan. The D gene is left open where the match is weak. Part of the rows lack a size; the others show once, few, many or a class for expanded clones.

clone_size,v_call,d_call,j_call,cdr3_nt,cdr3_aa
-,TRBV9,TRBD1,TRBJ1-2,TGTGCCAGCAGTGAGGGACAGGGTCTTCGGTATGGCTACACCTTC,CASSEGQGLRYGYTF
few,TRBV20-1,-,TRBJ1-2,TGCAGTGCTAGTCCGGGGGCGCCCCTGAGTGGCTACACCTTC,CSASPGAPLSGYTF
-,TRBV9,TRBD2,TRBJ2-3,TGTGCCAGCAGCGGAAAAGCGGGAGCCACAGATACGCAGTATTTT,CASSGKAGATDTQYF
-,TRBV3-1,-,TRBJ1-2,TGTGCCAGCAGCCACATCGATAACTATGGCTACACCTTC,CASSHIDNYGYTF
-,TRBV20-1,-,TRBJ2-7,TGCAGTGCAGGCGGGGTCAAGCCCGAGCAGTACTTC,CSAGGVKPEQYF
-,TRBV10-3,TRBD2,TRBJ2-3,TGTGCCACGACTAGCGGGGGGGCGGCGGATACGCAGTATTTT,CATTSGGAADTQYF
many,TRBV7-2,TRBD2,TRBJ2-1,TGTGCCAGCAGCCTTAGCGGGAGCTCCTACAATGAGCAGTTCTTC,CASSLSGSSYNEQFF
-,TRBV6-5,TRBD1,TRBJ1-2,TGTGCCAGCACCGACCCCGGGACAGCCCCTTATGGCTACACCTTC,CASTDPGTAPYGYTF
few,TRBV6-8,-,TRBJ2-6,TGTGCCAGCAGAACCCGACAGCAGGACTCTGGGGCCAACGTCCTGACTTTC,CASRTRQQDSGANVLTF
-,TRBV7-9,-,TRBJ2-2,TGTGCCAGCAGCCCCGGGACCAACACCGGGGAGCTGTTTTTT,CASSPGTNTGELFF
many,TRBV6-2/TRBV6-3,-,TRBJ2-4,TGTGCCAGCAGTTCGTCCGGGACGGTAGCCAAAAACATTCAGTACTTC,CASSSSGTVAKNIQYF
-,TRBV20-1,-,TRBJ1-2,TGCAGGGGCCCTCGGGGCTACACCTTC,CRGPRGYTF
-,TRBV12-3/TRBV12-4,-,TRBJ2-2,TGTGCCAGCTGCGGGGCGGATATGAACACCGGGGAGCTGTTTTTT,CASCGADMNTGELFF
few,TRBV7-2,-,TRBJ1-5,TGTGCCAGCAGCTTAACTAGCAATCAGCCCCAGCATTTT,CASSLTSNQPQHF
few,TRBV29-1,TRBD1,TRBJ2-1,TGCAGCGTTGAACCCGTGGGACAGGGGGGAAGGGAGCAGTTCTTC,CSVEPVGQGGREQFF
few,TRBV3-1,TRBD2,TRBJ2-3,TGTGCCAGCAGCAAGGGACTACCTGCCACAGATACGCAGTATTTT,CASSKGLPATDTQYF
few,TRBV19,TRBD1,TRBJ2-3,TGTGCCAGTAGTCCTTGGGACAGAAACACAGATACGCAGTATTTT,CASSPWDRNTDTQYF
few,TRBV20-1,TRBD1,TRBJ2-7,TGCAGTGCTAGAGCCCCGTGGGGGACAGGGCCCTACGAGCAGTACTTC,CSARAPWGTGPYEQYF
few,TRBV5-1,TRBD1,TRBJ1-1,TGCGCCAGCAGCTTGGCCTTAGGAGACAGGGAGGCTGAAGCTTTCTTT,CASSLALGDREAEAFF
few,TRBV11-2,-,TRBJ1-2,TGTGCCAGCAGCCCCAAGACAGGCAAGGCTATTAACTATGGCTACACCTTC,CASSPKTGKAINYGYTF
few,TRBV7-2,TRBD1,TRBJ1-4,TGTGCCAGCAGCTTAGGGGGACAGAAGAATGAAAAACTGTTTTTT,CASSLGGQKNEKLFF
-,TRBV12-3/TRBV12-4,TRBD1,TRBJ1-6,TGTGCCAGCAGTCCGCGGACAGGGGGAAATTCACCCCTCCACTTT,CASSPRTGGNSPLHF
-,TRBV7-2,-,TRBJ1-1,TGTGCCAGCAGCCAAAGAGGGGGGCGAAGGGCTGAAGCTTTCTTT,CASSQRGGRRAEAFF
many,TRBV7-9,-,TRBJ1-1,TGTGCCAGCAGTCGTGTGGTGGCCGAAGCTTTCTTT,CASSRVVAEAFF
-,TRBV19,-,TRBJ2-5,TGTGCCAGTAGTGTTACAGGGTCGGAAGAGACCCAGTACTTC,CASSVTGSEETQYF
few,TRBV7-2,-,TRBJ1-1,TGTGCCAGCAGCTTTGGGAACAGGGCCCTGAACACTGAAGCTTTCTTT,CASSFGNRALNTEAFF
few,TRBV19,-,TRBJ1-1,TGTGCCAGTAGTCCCCGGCGGTCTGATCACACTGAAGCTTTCTTT,CASSPRRSDHTEAFF
few,TRBV18,-,TRBJ2-2,TGTGCCAGCTCACCGGTGGCCGGGGAGCTGTTTTTT,CASSPVAGELFF
many,TRBV29-1,-,TRBJ2-2,TGCAGCGTTTCAGGACGGACGAACACCGGGGAGCTGTTTTTT,CSVSGRTNTGELFF
few,TRBV12-3/TRBV12-4,-,TRBJ2-2,TGTGCCAGCAGTCCCTATATCGCCGGGGAGCTGTTTTTT,CASSPYIAGELFF
-,TRBV5-1,TRBD2,TRBJ2-1,TGCGCCAGCAGCCCGGGGACTAGCGGGGACTACAATGAGCAGTTCTTC,CASSPGTSGDYNEQFF
many,TRBV12-3/TRBV12-4,-,TRBJ1-1,TGTGCCAGCACGCTCCTCCGGGAGACTGAAGCTTTCTTT,CASTLLRETEAFF
-,TRBV20-1,TRBD1,TRBJ2-7,TGCAGTGCTATTCTACCGGGACAGGGGGGCGAGCAGTACTTC,CSAILPGQGGEQYF
-,TRBV29-1,-,TRBJ2-3,TGCAGCGTTGGAGGCCAAAGCACAGATACGCAGTATTTT,CSVGGQSTDTQYF
few,TRBV4-1,-,TRBJ2-5,TGCGCCAGCAGCCAAGATTATAACAGCTTCCAAGAGACCCAGTACTTC,CASSQDYNSFQETQYF
-,TRBV29-1,-,TRBJ2-1,TGCAGCGTCGGACGGCCCAATTACAATGAGCAGTTCTTC,CSVGRPNYNEQFF
few,TRBV2,TRBD1,TRBJ1-2,TGTGCCAGCAGTGAAGACAGGGGAGGTGGCTACACCTTC,CASSEDRGGGYTF
many,TRBV6-6,-,TRBJ1-4,TGTGCCAGCAGCCCCGCTCGACGGGTTAATGAAAAACTGTTTTTT,CASSPARRVNEKLFF
few,TRBV7-2,-,TRBJ1-1,TGTGCCAGCAGCTCAGGGCCGGGCATAGACACTGAAGCTTTCTTT,CASSSGPGIDTEAFF
many,TRBV20-1,TRBD1,TRBJ1-2,TGCAGTGCTAGAGTTTGGACAGGGGACTATGGCTACACCTTC,CSARVWTGDYGYTF
-,TRBV7-3,TRBD2,TRBJ2-1,TGTGCCAGCAGCCTGTCCGGGACTAGCGGGGGTGAGCAGTTCTTC,CASSLSGTSGGEQFF
-,TRBV7-9,-,TRBJ1-1,TGTGCCAGCAGCTTAGGGCAGGGTATGAACACTGAAGCTTTCTTT,CASSLGQGMNTEAFF
few,TRBV6-5,TRBD1,TRBJ1-3,TGTGCCAGCAGCCGATTGACAGGGTCTGGAAACACCATATATTTT,CASSRLTGSGNTIYF
few,TRBV24-1,-,TRBJ1-2,TGTGCCACCAGTGATGGGGACTATGGCTACACCTTC,CATSDGDYGYTF
-,TRBV4-1,TRBD2,TRBJ2-7,TGCGCCAGCAGCCGCCGGGCTGTTGGGGGGGGTCCCGGAGAGCAGTACTTC,CASSRRAVGGGPGEQYF
few,TRBV24-1,-,TRBJ2-5,TGTGCCACGGTGGGGAGGACGGGGAACCAAGAGACCCAGTACTTC,CATVGRTGNQETQYF
once,TRBV2,-,TRBJ2-3,TGTGCCAGCAAGGGGAACACAGATACGCAGTATTTT,CASKGNTDTQYF
few,TRBV28,TRBD1,TRBJ1-5,TGTGCCAGCAAGGGGGCAGGGGCCCTTTTTAGCAATCAGCCCCAGCATTTT,CASKGAGALFSNQPQHF
once,TRBV11-2,-,TRBJ2-2,TGTGCCAGCAGCTTAGTTCACGGGGAGCTGTTTTTT,CASSLVHGELFF
many,TRBV7-6,-,TRBJ1-4,TGTGCCAGCAGCCCCAACTCCCTGATACAGGAAAAACTGTTTTTT,CASSPNSLIQEKLFF
-,TRBV5-1,-,TRBJ2-7,TGCGCCAGCAACCCAATAGGGGGGGCTAGTTACGAGCAGTACTTC,CASNPIGGASYEQYF
few,TRBV5-5,-,TRBJ1-5,TGTGCCAGCAGCTTCACGACGGACAGCGATCAGCCCCAGCATTTT,CASSFTTDSDQPQHF
-,TRBV5-5,TRBD1,TRBJ2-7,TGTGCCAGCAGCTCGACCCGGACAGGGATCTTGACCTACGAGCAGTACTTC,CASSSTRTGILTYEQYF